A single sample gave rise to the 29 T cell receptor beta chains below, sequenced in a study of blood T cells in healthy people across ages. The authors ran a second PCR of roughly 6 to 12 cycles using a sample-barcoded 5' primer and a J-beta primer mix. TCRdb used MiXCR to reprocess the 5' RACE reads, holding one entry per CDR3 protein. The sample has more than 1,000,000 distinct CDR3 sequences, under 30% seen once. This sample also belongs to another study, concerning T cells of mothers and their children.

The sequenced material came from blood. The receptors originated from a girl aged 2-10 years in good health.

The chain is built from TRBV28 and TRBJ1-4; D is unresolved. The CDR3 runs to 13 residues. V was clipped by 5 bases and J by 7 bases, with 11 bases between them. Germline CDR1 and CDR2: MDHEN and SYDVKM. The CDR3 DNA is TGTGCCAGCAGTCTATTCAGACCTGAAAAACTGTTTTTT. As protein: CASSLFRPEKLFF.

The chain carries TRBV24-1 and TRBJ2-5, with TRBD2 matching 7 bases. The CDR3 is made up of 17 amino acids. Germline V gives CDR1 KGHDR, CDR2 SFDVKD. Unmatched junction bases numbered 11, after V lost 4 bases and J lost 1 base. CDR3 in amino acids: CATSDLRGGFGQETQYF. The CDR3 nucleotides read TGTGCCACCAGTGACTTGAGGGGAGGGTTTGGCCAAGAGACCCAGTACTTC.

Only a few counts were recorded for this clonotype. This sequence joins TRBV9 and TRBJ1-2; TRBD1 agrees at 9 bases. The CDR3 extends over 16 amino acids. V lost 7 bases, J lost 4 bases, and 14 bases stayed unmatched. Germline V gene sequence: CDR1 SGDLS, CDR2 YYNGEE. The chain's CDR3 is CASSPRTGVYSYGYTF. CDR3 nucleotide sequence: TGTGCCAGCTCTCCACGGACAGGGGTATATAGCTATGGCTACACCTTC.

The chain couples TRBV28 to TRBJ2-3, with 7 nucleotides matching TRBD2. J was trimmed by 2 bases and V by 9 bases; bases with no gene match: 8. The germline CDR1 and CDR2 sequences are MDHEN and SYDVKM. CDR3 size: 14 residues. The CDR3 protein is CASSPGRYTDTQYF. The CDR3, as DNA: TGTGCCAGTAGTCCCGGGAGGTACACAGATACGCAGTATTTT.

This clonotype was observed a few times. The CDR3 region has the DNA TGCAGTGCTAGACCCCCCGGACAGCTTAAAAACATTCAGTACTTC. Amino acids: CSARPPGQLKNIQYF. The V call is TRBV20-1, the J call TRBJ2-4; perhaps TRBD1 as D (6 bases). Germline V gene lookup returns CDR1 DFQATT and CDR2 SNEGSKA (reference sequence). The CDR3 is made up of 15 amino acids. Trimming took off 2 bases at V and 4 bases at J, with 15 bases between the two ends.

This clonotype was detected only a few times. One end of the junction does not line up with germline, which may come from a read error. The chain uses TRBV4-3 and TRBJ1-4; no definite D call. Looked up from germline, CDR1 is LGHNA and CDR2 is YSLEER. This CDR3 region has 13 residues. CDR3 in amino acids: CASSQDLGKKLFF. The CDR3 bases are TGCGCCAGCAGCCAAGATTTGGGGAAAAAGCTGTTTTTT.

The CDR3 sequence is CASSLGRRDLEKLFF. The CDR3 coding sequence is TGCGCCAGCAGCTTGGGGCGGAGGGATCTTGAAAAACTGTTTTTT. The chain recombines TRBV5-1 with TRBJ1-4, with D uncertain. V was cut by 0 bases and J by 7 bases, with 13 bases left in between. This CDR3 is built from 15 residues. Germline V gene data show CDR1 as SGHRS and CDR2 as YFSETQ.

This clonotype has a handful of counts. The genes are TRBV24-1 and TRBJ1-4, with D possibly matching TRBD1 (5 bases). Germline CDR1 is KGHDR and CDR2 is SFDVKD. The CDR3 has 14 amino acids. Trimming left V 2 bases short and J 7 bases short, with 10 bases between. In DNA, the CDR3 is TGTGCCACCAGTGATTCGGGGGTCGGTGAAAAACTGTTTTTT. Its protein product is CATSDSGVGEKLFF.

In its sample, this clonotype was seen a few times. This chain joins TRBV25-1 and TRBJ2-5; no firm D call. Germline V gives CDR1 MGHDK, CDR2 SYGVNS. The V end was cut by 6 bases, the J end by 0 bases, with 8 bases between. This CDR3 has 13 amino acids. The CDR3 sequence: CASSRLYQETQYF. Written as DNA, the CDR3 is TGTGCCAGCAGCAGATTGTACCAAGAGACCCAGTACTTC.

This clonotype was picked up many times. The V call is TRBV6-1, the J call TRBJ2-5; 13 nucleotides agree with TRBD2. Per germline, CDR1 MNHNS and CDR2 SASEGT. Trimming removed 4 bases from V and 4 bases from J; junction bases left unmatched: 0. The CDR3 extends over 14 amino acids. CDR3 amino acids: CASSGLAGGETQYF. DNA of the CDR3: TGTGCCAGCAGTGGACTAGCGGGAGGAGAGACCCAGTACTTC.

A few counts support this clonotype. J is TRBJ2-5 and V is TRBV12-3 or TRBV12-4; D is unresolved. V lost 3 bases to trimming and J lost 2 bases, with 10 bases between them. The CDR3 length is 14 residues. CDR3 amino acids: CASSFEQVQETQYF. CDR3 nucleotide sequence: TGTGCCAGCAGTTTCGAGCAGGTTCAAGAGACCCAGTACTTC.

On this clonotype: A single base separates this from a much larger clone, so it may be a read error. This chain links TRBV18 with TRBJ2-5; TRBD2 aligns across 7 bases. The germline gives CDR1 KGHSH, CDR2 LQKENI. The CDR3 has 13 residues. The CDR3 nucleotides are TGTGCCAGCTCGGGAGGGGAAGGAGAGACCCGGTACTTC. It encodes CASSGGEGETRYF.

This clonotype showed up just once. This chain joins TRBV28 and TRBJ1-3; TRBD1 matches 7 bases. CDR1 MDHEN and CDR2 SYDVKM come from the germline V gene. With V trimmed by 5 bases and J by 4 bases, 11 bases remained unmatched. The CDR3 runs to 16 residues. The CDR3 is CASSTTRQGSGNTIYF. The CDR3 DNA is TGTGCCAGCAGTACGACGCGACAGGGTTCAGGAAACACCATATATTTT.

This chain connects TRBV29-1 to TRBJ1-2; D is uncertain. Per the germline V gene, CDR1 is SQVTM and CDR2 is ANQGSEA. The CDR3 length is 14 residues. Trimming pared 3 bases from V and 13 bases from J, leaving 24 bases between. The CDR3 loop is CSVERRAARPEGTF. CDR3 nucleotides: TGCAGCGTTGAGCGAAGGGCCGCGAGACCCGAAGGCACCTTC.

This clonotype has only one observation. One end of the junction is discordant with germline, which a read error may explain. The genes are TRBV9 and TRBJ2-2; D possibly corresponds to TRBD2 (6 bases). Germline CDR1 and CDR2: SGDLS and YYNGEE. The CDR3 contains 14 residues. DNA for the CDR3: TGTGCCAGCAGCGTGTCTATTGTAGGCGGGGAGCCGTTTTTT. This sequence encodes CASSVSIVGGEPFF.

The chain recombines TRBV12-3 or TRBV12-4 with TRBJ1-2; possible D gene TRBD1, 6 bases. CDR3 length equals 16 residues. V lost 1 base to trimming and J lost 2 bases, with 14 bases between them. The CDR3 DNA follows: TGTGCCAGCAGTTTAGAGGCGGGGGGCAGGAACTATGGCTACACCTTC. Its translation: CASSLEAGGRNYGYTF.

This clonotype occurred a few times. V is TRBV29-1 and J is TRBJ2-1; no firm D call. Trimming removed 5 bases at V and 9 bases at J, with 8 bases between. The CDR3 consists of 10 residues. The germline gives CDR1 SQVTM, CDR2 ANQGSEA. The CDR3 reads CSVSKSEQFF. The CDR3 nucleotides are TGCAGCGTTTCTAAAAGTGAGCAGTTCTTC.

This clonotype was observed a handful of times. This chain links TRBV20-1 with TRBJ2-1, with D possibly being TRBD2 (6 bases). The assigned J gene may be wrong: the sequence end matches TRBJ2-5 better. CDR3 length: 12 amino acids. Germline V CDR1 and CDR2: DFQATT, SNEGSKA (reference sequence). CDR3 nucleotides: TGCAGTGCTCCTGGGACCGGGGGGACCCAGTACTTC. It specifies CSAPGTGGTQYF.

This clonotype showed up just a few times. This sequence joins TRBV4-1 and TRBJ2-1, with TRBD2 matching over 8 bases. TRBJ2-5 explains the end of the DNA better; the J call may be wrong. The CDR3 sequence is 17 residues long. From germline, CDR1 is MGHRA and CDR2 YSYEKL. CDR3: CASSQDREGMEWETQYF. The CDR3 region has the DNA TGCGCCAGCAGCCAAGATCGGGAGGGTATGGAATGGGAGACCCAGTACTTC.

The chain joins TRBV5-5 to TRBJ1-1; D is ambiguous. Germline CDR1 is SGHKS and CDR2 is YYEKEE (reference sequence). This CDR3 spans 13 amino acids. The V and J ends lost 1 base and 4 bases respectively, with 8 bases between them. The CDR3 bases are TGTGCCAGCAGCTTGACATTGGTCACTGAAGCTTTCTTT. Translated: CASSLTLVTEAFF. The variable domain in full, completed from reference TRBV5-5 and TRBJ1-1, reads DAGVTQSPTHLIKTRGQQVTLRCSPISGHKSVSWYQQVLGQGPQFIFQYYEKEERGRGNFPDRFSARQFPNYSSELNVNALLLGDSALYLCASSLTLVTEAFFGQGTRLTVV.

The chain combines TRBV18 with TRBJ2-7; 7 positions agree with TRBD1. This CDR3 comprises 14 residues. The germline CDR1 and CDR2 sequences are KGHSH and LQKENI. J lost 5 bases, V lost 1 base, and 5 bases had no gene match. The chain's CDR3 is CASSPHQTGDEQYF. In nucleotides, the CDR3 is TGTGCCAGCTCACCACATCAAACAGGGGACGAGCAGTACTTC. Variable domain in full (rest from reference TRBV18 and TRBJ2-7): NAGVMQNPRHLVRRRGQEARLRCSPMKGHSHVYWYRQLPEEGLKFMVYLQKENIIDESGMPKERFSAEFPKEGPSILRIQQVVRGDSAAYFCASSPHQTGDEQYFGPGTRLTVT.

This clonotype was picked up a small number of times. The V call is TRBV5-6, the J call TRBJ2-5, with a weak D call TRBD2 (6 bases). The J call may be mistaken, given a closer DNA end match to TRBJ2-7. Germline CDR1 and CDR2: SGHDT and YYEEEE. This CDR3 has 13 amino acids. CDR3 coding DNA: TGTGCCAGCAGCTTTGGGGGGTGGGACGAGCAGTACTTC. It encodes CASSFGGWDEQYF.

The chain couples TRBV28 to TRBJ2-3; perhaps TRBD2 as D (5 bases). Trimming pared 4 bases from V and 1 base from J, leaving 15 bases between. The CDR3 runs to 16 residues. Germline loops: CDR1 MDHEN, CDR2 SYDVKM. The CDR3 nucleotides read TGTGCCAGCAGTTCTCAGAGCGGCGGTGGCACAGATACGCAGTATTTT. Translating it yields CASSSQSGGGTDTQYF.

As concerns this clonotype: Because the CDR3's place on the DNA is in doubt, the DNA is left out and the CDR3 is given as listed by TCRdb. V usage is TRBV21-1 and J usage is TRBJ2-1; TRBD2, the table's D call, lacks a check against the DNA. TRBV21-1 is tagged as a pseudogene. The CDR3 length equals 17 residues, ends included. The CDR3 loop is CASSSKVGLAGLCQQFF.

This chain links TRBV6-6 with TRBJ2-7, with a weak D call TRBD2 (6 bases). The length of the CDR3 is 15 residues. Germline CDR1 and CDR2: MNHNY and SVGAGI (reference sequence). V shed 5 bases and J shed 0 bases, with 14 bases lying between them. The CDR3 DNA reads as TGTGCCAGCAGTATACCTGGGGGGAGCTCCTACGAGCAGTACTTC. Its protein product is CASSIPGGSSYEQYF.

This chain connects TRBV29-1 to TRBJ1-4; 11 bases agree with TRBD1. With V trimmed by 4 bases and J by 8 bases, 9 bases remained unmatched. Germline lookup yields CDR1 SQVTM and CDR2 ANQGSEA. This CDR3 is built from 15 residues. CDR3 coding DNA: TGCAGCGTTGGGGACAGGGGGGATTTAGGGGAAAAACTGTTTTTT. As protein: CSVGDRGDLGEKLFF.

This clonotype was seen a handful of times. The V gene is TRBV20-1, the J gene TRBJ2-3; D is perhaps TRBD2 (6 bases). CDR1 is DFQATT, CDR2 SNEGSKA, per germline (reference sequence). The CDR3 runs to 15 residues. V lost 7 bases and J lost 1, with 18 bases in between. The CDR3 DNA reads TGCAGTGTTGTGACTAGTTGGGGCGGCACAGATACGCAGTATTTT. Translation gives CSVVTSWGGTDTQYF.

The rearrangement links TRBV6-1 to TRBJ2-7; unclear D gene. Germline values: CDR1 MNHNS, CDR2 SASEGT. The CDR3 runs to 11 residues. V gave up 3 bases and J gave up 5 bases, with 5 bases separating them. CDR3 bases: TGTGCCAGCAGTGATATCAACGAGCAGTACTTC. This sequence encodes CASSDINEQYF.

This clonotype has a handful of counts. This rearrangement joins TRBV6-2 or TRBV6-3 to TRBJ1-6; D gene unclear. Germline CDR1 MNHEY, CDR2 SVGEGT. V was pared by 4 bases and J by 0 bases, with 16 bases between. The length of the CDR3 is 18 residues. CDR3 loop: CASSFPSFFSSYNSPLHF. CDR3 in DNA: TGTGCCAGCAGTTTCCCCTCATTCTTCAGCTCCTATAATTCACCCCTCCACTTT.